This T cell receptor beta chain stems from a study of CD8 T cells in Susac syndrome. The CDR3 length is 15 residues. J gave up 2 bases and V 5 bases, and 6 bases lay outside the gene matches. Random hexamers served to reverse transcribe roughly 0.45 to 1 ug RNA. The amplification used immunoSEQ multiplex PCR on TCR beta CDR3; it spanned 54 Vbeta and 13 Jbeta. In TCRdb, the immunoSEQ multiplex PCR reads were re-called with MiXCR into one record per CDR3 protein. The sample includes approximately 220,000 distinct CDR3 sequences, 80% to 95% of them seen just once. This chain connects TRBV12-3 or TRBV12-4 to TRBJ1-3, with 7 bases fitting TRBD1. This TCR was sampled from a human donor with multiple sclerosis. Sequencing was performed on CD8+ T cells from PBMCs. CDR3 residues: CASSVTGVAGNTIYF. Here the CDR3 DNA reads TGTGCCAGCAGTGTCACAGGGGTTGCTGGAAACACCATATATTTT.